The following is a T cell receptor (beta chain) sequence with its context. The CDR3 covers 16 residues. Germline loops: CDR1 MNHEY, CDR2 SMNVEV (reference sequence). With 4 bases clipped from V and 9 bases from J, the junction kept 9 bases outside the gene matches. The data were produced by immunoSEQ multiplex PCR, yet TCRdb's version contains in-frame clones alone and is incomplete. The repertoire includes about 110,000 clones, approximately 88% of them detected once, and about 3.9% sits in the top ten. The data were taken from a study of control samples from healthy donors and cancer patients. Sequenced material: PBMCs. This TCR came from a woman aged 60-75 years with lung cancer. The V gene is TRBV27, the J gene TRBJ2-3, with 14 bases identical to TRBD2. The CDR3 sequence is CASSSPRLAGGRTQYF. CDR3 in DNA: TGTGCCAGCAGTTCCCCTAGACTAGCGGGGGGGCGGACGCAGTATTTT.